This entry lists 27 T cell receptor beta chains sequenced from one sample in a study of cytomegalovirus exposure and HLA in healthy donors. PCR was performed using 60 Vbeta and 13 Jbeta primers. Assay used: immunoSEQ multiplex PCR; TCRdb lists only in-frame clones, some missing. Here the sample spans around 50,000 clones, 60% to 85% being singletons. Sequencing was carried out using PBMCs. Source of these receptors: a man aged 30 to 45 in good health and CMV-seropositive.

The chain combines TRBV5-4 with TRBJ2-6, with D perhaps matching TRBD2 (6 bases). Looked up from germline, CDR1 is SGHNT and CDR2 is YYREEE (reference sequence). V was pared by 7 bases and J by 0 bases, with 17 bases between. CDR3 length: 17 amino acids. CDR3 sequence: CASGLGGASSGANVLTF. The CDR3 region has the DNA TGTGCCAGCGGATTGGGAGGCGCGTCCTCTGGGGCCAACGTCCTGACTTTC.

A word on this clone: Sequence at one end of the junction differs from germline and may be a read error. The genes are TRBV7-9 and TRBJ1-1, with TRBD1 identical over 8 bases. The CDR3 contains 12 residues. Per the germline V gene, CDR1 is SEHNR and CDR2 is FQNEAQ (reference sequence). The CDR3 is CSSSSQGAQAFF. CDR3 coding DNA: TGTTCCAGCAGCTCTCAGGGGGCCCAAGCTTTCTTT.

This chain uses TRBV30 with TRBJ1-4; tentatively, D is TRBD1 (5 bases). The germline gives CDR1 GTSNPN, CDR2 SVGIG (reference sequence). V lost 1 base to trimming and J lost 5 bases, with 11 bases between them. This CDR3 spans 14 amino acids. The CDR3 DNA reads as TGTGCCTGGAGTGCCACAGGTTCAAATGAAAAACTGTTTTTT. It specifies CAWSATGSNEKLFF.

This chain links TRBV6-6 with TRBJ2-5, with TRBD2 matching over 8 bases. Germline trimming cut 5 bases from V and 5 bases from J; bases unmatched to any gene: 13. The CDR3 spans 16 residues. From germline, CDR1 is MNHNY and CDR2 SVGAGI (reference sequence). CDR3: CASSTRLAGYWETQYF. The DNA of the CDR3 is TGTGCCAGCAGTACCCGGTTAGCGGGGTATTGGGAGACCCAGTACTTC.

This clone appeared a few times. The chain employs TRBV2 and TRBJ1-1; 10 bases are shared with TRBD1. The germline gives CDR1 SNHLY, CDR2 FYNNEI. After removal of 4 bases from V and 5 bases from J, the junction contained 10 bases not matched to a gene. The CDR3 loop spans 16 amino acids. The CDR3 loop reads CASSATRDRGSTEAFF. As DNA, the CDR3 is TGTGCCAGCAGTGCCACTAGGGACAGGGGAAGTACTGAAGCTTTCTTT.

The rearrangement links TRBV5-1 to TRBJ2-5; the D gene is possibly TRBD1 (6 bases). Trimming removed 0 bases at V and 3 bases at J, with 18 bases between. The CDR3 has 17 residues. CDR1 and CDR2 from the germline V gene are SGHRS and YFSETQ. The CDR3 loop is CASSLGRGPLNEETQYF. The CDR3 region has the DNA TGCGCCAGCAGCTTGGGCAGGGGCCCACTTAACGAAGAGACCCAGTACTTC.

V is TRBV28 and J is TRBJ2-7; D is undetermined. The V end lost 2 bases, the J end lost 4 bases, and 12 bases lay between the germline ends. In germline, CDR1 is MDHEN, CDR2 SYDVKM. The CDR3 length is 14 residues. The CDR3 reads CASSLEQRWYEQYF. The CDR3 nucleotides read TGTGCCAGCAGTTTAGAACAGAGATGGTACGAGCAGTACTTC.

This clone was detected a few times. The V call is TRBV10-3, the J call TRBJ2-1; a weak D match, TRBD1 (6 bases). The germline CDR1 and CDR2 sequences are ENHRY and SYGVKD. The CDR3 runs 16 residues. V lost 4 bases, J lost 4 bases, and 17 bases lay in between. The CDR3, as DNA: TGTGCCATCAGTGCACAATTACCGGGACAATACAATGAGCAGTTCTTC. Its translation: CAISAQLPGQYNEQFF.

The J gene is TRBJ2-7, the V gene TRBV5-1; 7 bases align to TRBD2. This CDR3 is 18 amino acids long. V trimming: 3 bases; J trimming: 0 bases; junction bases outside the gene matches: 15. Germline assignment: CDR1 SGHRS and CDR2 YFSETQ. CDR3 DNA: TGCGCCAGCAGCTCGGGGGGTAAGTTGGGAAAGAGCTCCTACGAGCAGTACTTC. It codes for CASSSGGKLGKSSYEQYF.

This clone was counted many times. The chain links TRBV28 to TRBJ2-4, with TRBD1 as a possible D gene (6 bases). With 6 bases removed from V and 4 bases from J, the gap between germline ends came to 25 bases. Germline V gives CDR1 MDHEN, CDR2 SYDVKM. The CDR3 is 18 residues long. The CDR3 DNA sequence: TGTGCCAGCAGCTCACGTTGGGACAAGGCAGGAGAAAAAAACATTCAGTACTTC. Translating gives CASSSRWDKAGEKNIQYF.

This clone has just a few counts. The chain is built from TRBV6-1 and TRBJ1-2, with unresolved D. Germline V CDR1 and CDR2: MNHNS, SASEGT. The ends were cut back, 1 base at V and 4 bases at J, with 7 bases in the middle. This CDR3 has 13 amino acids. The CDR3 here is CASSEVGSYGYTF. CDR3 sequence (DNA): TGTGCCAGCAGTGAAGTGGGCAGCTATGGCTACACCTTC.

J is TRBJ1-1 and V is TRBV29-1; D unresolved. Germline CDR1 reads SQVTM; CDR2 reads ANQGSEA. V gave up 4 bases and J gave up 4 bases, with 13 bases separating them. The length of the CDR3 is 13 residues. The CDR3, as DNA: TGCAGCGTTGGTGATCTGGAGGGCACTGAAGCTTTCTTT. It yields the protein CSVGDLEGTEAFF.

The rearrangement uses TRBV11-2 and TRBJ1-1; the match to TRBD1 covers 10 bases. The CDR3 extends over 15 amino acids. Germline V CDR1 and CDR2: SGHAT, FQNNGV. V gave up 5 bases and J gave up 4 bases; unmatched junction bases: 7. The CDR3 DNA is TGTGCCAGCAGCATCATGACAGGGGGCGTCACTGAAGCTTTCTTT. It specifies CASSIMTGGVTEAFF. The full variable domain, rest sourced from reference TRBV11-2 and TRBJ1-1, is EAGVAQSPRYKIIEKRQSVAFWCNPISGHATLYWYQQILGQGPKLLIQFQNNGVVDDSQLPKDRFSAERLKGVDSTLKIQPAKLEDSAVYLCASSIMTGGVTEAFFGQGTRLTVV.

This chain links TRBV4-2 with TRBJ1-6; no clear D. V lost 3 bases to trimming and J lost 8 bases, with 5 bases between them. Germline V gene data show CDR1 as LGHNA and CDR2 as YNFKEQ. CDR3 length equals 12 residues. As DNA, the CDR3 is TGTGCCAGCAGCCAGGAGGATTCACCCCTCCACTTT. Translated: CASSQEDSPLHF.

The chain recombines TRBV6-5 with TRBJ1-4; D is unclear. Per the germline V gene, CDR1 is MNHEY and CDR2 is SVGAGI. V was clipped by 11 bases and J by 6 bases, with 16 bases between them. The CDR3 is 13 amino acids. CDR3 sequence: CAAKSANDEKLFF. The CDR3 nucleotides are TGTGCCGCCAAGTCCGCGAACGATGAAAAACTGTTTTTT.

V and J are TRBV5-1 and TRBJ2-3; tentatively, D is TRBD2 (7 bases). With 7 bases removed from V and 1 base from J, the gap between germline ends came to 19 bases. The CDR3 sequence is 16 residues long. Germline CDR1 reads SGHRS; CDR2 reads YFSETQ. CDR3 sequence: CASSPGRGGGTDTQYF. DNA for the CDR3: TGCGCCAGCTCCCCTGGGAGGGGGGGTGGCACAGATACGCAGTATTTT. Based on the CDR3 plus reference TRBV5-1 and TRBJ2-3, the full variable domain is KAGVTQTPRYLIKTRGQQVTLSCSPISGHRSVSWYQQTPGQGLQFLFEYFSETQRNKGNFPGRFSGRQFSNSRSEMNVSTLELGDSALYLCASSPGRGGGTDTQYFGPGTRLTVL.

The chain has TRBV28 and TRBJ2-6; D is unclear. Germline values: CDR1 MDHEN, CDR2 SYDVKM. V was cut by 7 bases and J by 0 bases, with 7 bases left in between. This CDR3 comprises 14 residues. The CDR3 sequence is CASNLNSGANVLTF. CDR3 coding DNA: TGTGCCAGCAATCTAAACTCTGGGGCCAACGTCCTGACTTTC.

The chain recombines TRBV7-2 with TRBJ1-1; no clear D. CDR1 and CDR2 (germline): SGHTA, FQGNSA. Trimming stripped 2 bases from V and 1 base from J, with 5 bases between. The CDR3 has 13 residues. Written as DNA, the CDR3 is TGTGCCAGCAGCTTAAACAAGAACACTGAAGCTTTCTTT. This codes for CASSLNKNTEAFF.

J is TRBJ1-4 and V is TRBV20-1; D uncertain. This CDR3 has 11 residues. Germline-derived CDR1 and CDR2 are DFQATT and SNEGSKA (reference sequence). Trimming left V 0 bases short and J 8 bases short, with 4 bases between. The CDR3 loop reads CSARDREKLFF. The DNA for the CDR3 is TGCAGTGCTAGAGACAGGGAAAAACTGTTTTTT.

The chain is built from TRBV6-1 and TRBJ2-2; 8 nucleotides match TRBD1. The J segment lost 2 bases and the V segment lost 4 bases, leaving 9 bases of the junction unmatched. CDR1 MNHNS and CDR2 SASEGT come from the germline V gene. The CDR3 totals 17 residues. CDR3 nucleotides: TGTGCCAGCAGTGGGCCGAGGACAGGGATAAACACCGGGGAGCTGTTTTTT. It codes for CASSGPRTGINTGELFF.

The rearrangement links TRBV5-1 to TRBJ1-4; weak D call: TRBD1 (6 bases). This CDR3 is 16 amino acids long. Germline V gives CDR1 SGHRS, CDR2 YFSETQ. V lost 1 base and J lost 8, with 18 bases in between. The CDR3 reads CASSLPPGGAGEKLFF. CDR3 bases: TGCGCCAGCAGCTTGCCCCCCGGGGGGGCAGGGGAAAAACTGTTTTTT.

A remark on this clone: One end of the junction is discordant with germline, which a read error may explain. V usage is TRBV25-1 and J usage is TRBJ1-1; D uncertain. In germline, CDR1 is MGHDK, CDR2 SYGVNS. The CDR3 sequence is 14 residues long. As DNA, the CDR3 is TGTGCCAGCAGTCCTGTGGAGCCGAACGCTGAAGCTTTCTTT. It specifies CASSPVEPNAEAFF. The complete variable domain, with remaining parts taken from reference TRBV25-1 and TRBJ1-1, reads EADIYQTPRYLVIGTGKKITLECSQTMGHDKMYWYQQDPGMELHLIHYSYGVNSTEKGDLSSESTVSRIRTEHFPLTLESARPSHTSQYLCASSPVEPNAEAFFGQGTRLTVV.

The chain recombines TRBV2 with TRBJ1-6, with a weak D call TRBD1 (6 bases). V was pared by 7 bases and J by 14 bases, with 15 bases between. This CDR3 is built from 12 residues. Germline assignment: CDR1 SNHLY and CDR2 FYNNEI. The chain's CDR3 is CASTPTGTALHF. CDR3 DNA: TGTGCCAGCACCCCGACAGGAACAGCCCTCCACTTT.

The chain carries TRBV2 and TRBJ2-5; 7 bases match TRBD2. V dropped 9 bases and J dropped 3; count of bases not matched to a gene: 10. CDR1 SNHLY and CDR2 FYNNEI come from the germline V gene. CDR3 length: 14 amino acids. CDR3 region: CASGPLAVKETQYF. CDR3 sequence (DNA): TGTGCCAGTGGTCCTCTAGCGGTTAAAGAGACCCAGTACTTC.

The chain uses TRBV6-1 and TRBJ2-5, with 10 bases matching TRBD1. CDR1 and CDR2 from the germline V gene are MNHNS and SASEGT. CDR3 size: 15 residues. J lost 5 bases, V lost 5 bases, and 8 bases had no gene match. The CDR3 DNA follows: TGTGCCAGCAGTTCGGAGACAGGGGGCTGGGAGACCCAGTACTTC. This codes for CASSSETGGWETQYF.

This chain links TRBV6-1 with TRBJ2-7; D remains ambiguous. Per germline, CDR1 MNHNS and CDR2 SASEGT. Deletions cut 5 bases from V and 2 bases from J, with 10 bases between. The CDR3 is 13 residues long. As DNA, the CDR3 is TGTGCCAGCAGTCTCCAGGCAACCTACGAGCAGTACTTC. Translation gives CASSLQATYEQYF.

The chain uses TRBV13 and TRBJ2-7; TRBD1 matches 9 bases. Germline CDR1 PRHDT, CDR2 FYEKMQ (reference sequence). J was trimmed by 2 bases and V by 4 bases; bases with no gene match: 6. The CDR3 spans 15 residues. CDR3: CASSSKDRGPYEQYF. For the CDR3, the DNA is TGTGCCAGCAGCTCGAAGGACAGGGGCCCCTACGAGCAGTACTTC.